This T cell receptor beta chain is drawn from a study of cytomegalovirus exposure and HLA in healthy donors. The V gene's germline CDR1 is SEHNR and CDR2 FQNEAQ (reference sequence). J was trimmed by 11 bases and V by 2 bases; bases with no gene match: 5. CDR3 length: 12 residues. The PCR ran on 60 Vbeta and 13 Jbeta primers. Authors' data handling: A later analysis counted 80 million or so unique TCR beta chains, 9.5 million to 12 million shared. Here immunoSEQ multiplex PCR was the method, and the copy in TCRdb shows in-frame clones only, minus some. That table is the source of V, J and clone size, and D and trimming were worked out from the DNA. The sample has 130,000 or so clones, roughly 8.8% seen once. Each of the donors was a healthy bone marrow donor. This clone appeared a few times.

The chain carries TRBV7-9 and TRBJ1-1; 7 bases agree with TRBD1. This clonotype was obtained from a woman in her thirties or forties in good health and CMV-seropositive. The sequenced material came from PBMCs. CDR3 residues: CASSLLQGGAFF. Here the CDR3 DNA reads TGTGCCAGCAGCTTACTCCAGGGGGGCGCTTTCTTT.